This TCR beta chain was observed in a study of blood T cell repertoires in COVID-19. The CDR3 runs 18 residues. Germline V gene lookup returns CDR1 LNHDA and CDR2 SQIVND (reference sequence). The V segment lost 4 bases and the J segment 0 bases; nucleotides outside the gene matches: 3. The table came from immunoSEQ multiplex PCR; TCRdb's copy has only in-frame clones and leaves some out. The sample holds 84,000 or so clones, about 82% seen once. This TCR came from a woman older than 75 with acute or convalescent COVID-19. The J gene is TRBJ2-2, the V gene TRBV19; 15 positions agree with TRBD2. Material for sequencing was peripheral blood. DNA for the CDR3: TGTGCCAGTAGTACGGGACTAGCGGGGGGTTCGAACACCGGGGAGCTGTTTTTT. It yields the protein CASSTGLAGGSNTGELFF.